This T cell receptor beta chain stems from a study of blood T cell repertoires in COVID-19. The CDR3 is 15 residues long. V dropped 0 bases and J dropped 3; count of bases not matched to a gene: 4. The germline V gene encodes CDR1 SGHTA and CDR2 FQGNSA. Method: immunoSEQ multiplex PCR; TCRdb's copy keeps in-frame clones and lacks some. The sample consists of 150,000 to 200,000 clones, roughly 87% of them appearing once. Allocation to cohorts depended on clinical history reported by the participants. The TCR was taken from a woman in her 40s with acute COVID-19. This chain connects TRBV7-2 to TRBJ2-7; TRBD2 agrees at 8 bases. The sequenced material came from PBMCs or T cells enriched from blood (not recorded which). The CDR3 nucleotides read TGTGCCAGCAGCTTAGCCGGGGCGGGAGGCTACGAGCAGTACTTC. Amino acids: CASSLAGAGGYEQYF.